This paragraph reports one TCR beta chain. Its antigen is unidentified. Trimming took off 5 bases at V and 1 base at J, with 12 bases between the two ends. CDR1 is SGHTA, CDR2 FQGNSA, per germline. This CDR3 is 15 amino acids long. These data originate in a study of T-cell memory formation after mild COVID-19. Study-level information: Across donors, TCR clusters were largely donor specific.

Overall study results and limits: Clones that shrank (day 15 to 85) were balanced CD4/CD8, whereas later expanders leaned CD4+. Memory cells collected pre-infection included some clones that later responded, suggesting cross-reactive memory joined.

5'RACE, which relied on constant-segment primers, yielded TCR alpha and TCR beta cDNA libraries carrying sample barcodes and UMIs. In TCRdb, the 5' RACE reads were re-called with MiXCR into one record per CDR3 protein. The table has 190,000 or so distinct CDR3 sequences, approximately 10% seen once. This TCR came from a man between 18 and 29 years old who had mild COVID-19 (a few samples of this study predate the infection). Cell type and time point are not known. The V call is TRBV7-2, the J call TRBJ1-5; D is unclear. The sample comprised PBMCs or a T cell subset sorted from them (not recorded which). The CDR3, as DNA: TGTGCCAGCAGCCTCGCCTCAAGAAGCAATCAGCCCCAGCATTTT. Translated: CASSLASRSNQPQHF.